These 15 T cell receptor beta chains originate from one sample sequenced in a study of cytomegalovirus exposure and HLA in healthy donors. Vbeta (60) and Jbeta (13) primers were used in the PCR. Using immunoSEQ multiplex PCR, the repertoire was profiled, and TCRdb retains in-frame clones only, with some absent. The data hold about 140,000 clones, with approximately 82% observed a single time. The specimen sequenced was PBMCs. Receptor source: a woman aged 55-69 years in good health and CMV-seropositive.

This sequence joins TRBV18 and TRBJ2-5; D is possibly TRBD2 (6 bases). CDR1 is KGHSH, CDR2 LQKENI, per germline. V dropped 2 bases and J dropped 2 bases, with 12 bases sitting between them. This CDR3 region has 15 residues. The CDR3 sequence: CASSPSGLSQETQYF. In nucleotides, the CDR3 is TGTGCCAGCTCACCATCGGGACTCTCACAAGAGACCCAGTACTTC.

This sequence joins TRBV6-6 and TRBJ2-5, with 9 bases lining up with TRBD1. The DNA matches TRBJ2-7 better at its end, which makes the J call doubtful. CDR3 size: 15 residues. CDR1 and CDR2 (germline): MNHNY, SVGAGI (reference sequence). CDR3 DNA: TGTGCCAGCAGTCCGAGTCCCGGGACAGGGAACGAGCAGTACTTC. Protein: CASSPSPGTGNEQYF.

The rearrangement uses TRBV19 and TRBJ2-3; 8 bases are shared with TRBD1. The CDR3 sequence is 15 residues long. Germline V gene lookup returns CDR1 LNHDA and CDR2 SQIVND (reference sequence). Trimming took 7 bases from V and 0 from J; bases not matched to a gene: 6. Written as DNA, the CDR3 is TGTGCCAGTACCCTGCAGGGGGCTAGCACAGATACGCAGTATTTT. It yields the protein CASTLQGASTDTQYF. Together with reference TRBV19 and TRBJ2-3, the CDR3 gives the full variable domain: DGGITQSPKYLFRKEGQNVTLSCEQNLNHDAMYWYRQDPGQGLRLIYYSQIVNDFQKGDIAEGYSVSREKKESFPLTVTSAQKNPTAFYLCASTLQGASTDTQYFGPGTRLTVL.

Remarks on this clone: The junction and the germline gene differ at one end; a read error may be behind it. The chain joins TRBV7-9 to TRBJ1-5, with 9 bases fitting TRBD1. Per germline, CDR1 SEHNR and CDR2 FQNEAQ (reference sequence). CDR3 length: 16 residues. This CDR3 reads CASNLGVGQGNQPQHF. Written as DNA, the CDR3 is TGTGCCAGCAACTTAGGGGTGGGACAGGGAAATCAGCCCCAGCATTTT.

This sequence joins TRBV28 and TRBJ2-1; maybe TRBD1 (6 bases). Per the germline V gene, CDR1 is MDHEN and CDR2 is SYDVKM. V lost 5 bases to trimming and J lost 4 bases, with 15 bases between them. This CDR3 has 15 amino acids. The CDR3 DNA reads TGTGCCAGCAGTCCCTCACCCGGGACATACAATGAGCAGTTCTTC. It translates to CASSPSPGTYNEQFF.

CDR3 loop: CSVGGGSQETQYF. CDR3 coding DNA: TGCAGCGTCGGCGGGGGAAGCCAAGAGACCCAGTACTTC. The chain recombines TRBV29-1 with TRBJ2-5; TRBD2 agrees at 7 bases. V shed 6 bases, J shed 1 base, and the junction held 5 bases outside the gene matches. The CDR3 runs 13 residues. The germline V gene has CDR1 SQVTM and CDR2 ANQGSEA.

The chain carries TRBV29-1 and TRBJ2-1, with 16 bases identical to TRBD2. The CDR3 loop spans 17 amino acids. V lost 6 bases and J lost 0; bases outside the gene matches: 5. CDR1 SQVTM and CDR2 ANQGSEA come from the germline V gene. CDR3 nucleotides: TGCAGCGTGGGGGGGACTAGCGGGAGGGCCTCCTACAATGAGCAGTTCTTC. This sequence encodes CSVGGTSGRASYNEQFF.

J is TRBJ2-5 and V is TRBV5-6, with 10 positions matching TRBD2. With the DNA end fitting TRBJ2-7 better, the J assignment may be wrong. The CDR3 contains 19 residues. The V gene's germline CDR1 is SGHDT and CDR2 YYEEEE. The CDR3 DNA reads TGTGCCAGCAGCTTGGCAGTAGCGGGAGGAGGAGGGTTGTGGGACGAGCAGTACTTC. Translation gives CASSLAVAGGGGLWDEQYF.

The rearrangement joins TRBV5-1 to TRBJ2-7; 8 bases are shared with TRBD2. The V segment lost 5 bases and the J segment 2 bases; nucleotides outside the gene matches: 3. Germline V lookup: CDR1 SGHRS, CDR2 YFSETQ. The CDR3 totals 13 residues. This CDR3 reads CASSRAGAYEQYF. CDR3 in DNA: TGCGCCAGCAGTCGAGCGGGGGCCTACGAGCAGTACTTC.

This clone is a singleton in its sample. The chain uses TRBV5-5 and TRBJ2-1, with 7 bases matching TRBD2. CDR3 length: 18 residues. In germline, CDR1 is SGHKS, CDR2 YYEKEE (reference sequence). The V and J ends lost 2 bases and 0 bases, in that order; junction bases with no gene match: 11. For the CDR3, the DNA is TGTGCCAGCAGCTTTGGGCGGGAGCTAGCCCGCTCCTACAATGAGCAGTTCTTC. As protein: CASSFGRELARSYNEQFF.

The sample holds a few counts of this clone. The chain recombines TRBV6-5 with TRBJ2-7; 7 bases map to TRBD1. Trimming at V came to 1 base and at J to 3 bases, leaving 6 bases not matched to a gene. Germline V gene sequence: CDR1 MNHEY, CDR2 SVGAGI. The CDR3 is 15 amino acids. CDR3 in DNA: TGTGCCAGCAGTTACTTCCTGGGGACAGACTACGAGCAGTACTTC. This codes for CASSYFLGTDYEQYF.

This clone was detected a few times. CDR3 protein: CASSFRGTNEKLFF. In DNA, the CDR3 is TGCGCCAGCAGCTTCAGGGGGACTAATGAAAAACTGTTTTTT. The gene calls are TRBV5-1 and TRBJ1-4, with 7 bases that match TRBD1. Trimming removed 2 bases from V and 2 bases from J; junction bases left unmatched: 0. The CDR3 has 14 residues. CDR1 and CDR2 from the germline V gene are SGHRS and YFSETQ.

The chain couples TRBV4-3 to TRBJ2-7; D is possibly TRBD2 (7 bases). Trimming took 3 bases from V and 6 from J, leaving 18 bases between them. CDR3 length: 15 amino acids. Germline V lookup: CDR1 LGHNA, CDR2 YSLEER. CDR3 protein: CASSHEGLGGGEQYF. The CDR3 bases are TGCGCCAGCAGCCATGAAGGCCTAGGGGGGGGCGAGCAGTACTTC.

The CDR3 sequence: CASSPTRTSVGEQYF. As DNA, the CDR3 is TGCGCCAGCAGCCCCACTCGGACTAGCGTGGGGGAGCAGTACTTC. The chain couples TRBV4-3 to TRBJ2-7; 9 bases map to TRBD2. The germline V gene has CDR1 LGHNA and CDR2 YSLEER. CDR3 length equals 15 residues. V shed 4 bases and J 7 bases; nucleotides not matched to a gene: 11.

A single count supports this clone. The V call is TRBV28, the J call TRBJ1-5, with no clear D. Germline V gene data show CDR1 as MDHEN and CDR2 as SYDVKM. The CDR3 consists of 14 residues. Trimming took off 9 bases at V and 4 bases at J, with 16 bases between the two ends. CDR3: CASLPGGRNQPQHF. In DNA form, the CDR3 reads TGTGCCAGTCTCCCCGGAGGAAGAAATCAGCCCCAGCATTTT. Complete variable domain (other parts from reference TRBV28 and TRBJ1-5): DVKVTQSSRYLVKRTGEKVFLECVQDMDHENMFWYRQDPGLGLRLIYFSYDVKMKEKGDIPEGYSVSREKKERFSLILESASTNQTSMYLCASLPGGRNQPQHFGDGTRLSIL.